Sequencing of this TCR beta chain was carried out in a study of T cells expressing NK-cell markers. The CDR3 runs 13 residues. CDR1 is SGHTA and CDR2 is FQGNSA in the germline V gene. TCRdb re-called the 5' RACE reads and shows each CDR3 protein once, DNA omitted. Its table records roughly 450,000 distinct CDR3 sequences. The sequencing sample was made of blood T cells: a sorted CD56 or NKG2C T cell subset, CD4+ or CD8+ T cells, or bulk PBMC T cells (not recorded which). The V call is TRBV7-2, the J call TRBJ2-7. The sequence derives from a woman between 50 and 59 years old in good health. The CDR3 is CASSYAVVYEQYF.